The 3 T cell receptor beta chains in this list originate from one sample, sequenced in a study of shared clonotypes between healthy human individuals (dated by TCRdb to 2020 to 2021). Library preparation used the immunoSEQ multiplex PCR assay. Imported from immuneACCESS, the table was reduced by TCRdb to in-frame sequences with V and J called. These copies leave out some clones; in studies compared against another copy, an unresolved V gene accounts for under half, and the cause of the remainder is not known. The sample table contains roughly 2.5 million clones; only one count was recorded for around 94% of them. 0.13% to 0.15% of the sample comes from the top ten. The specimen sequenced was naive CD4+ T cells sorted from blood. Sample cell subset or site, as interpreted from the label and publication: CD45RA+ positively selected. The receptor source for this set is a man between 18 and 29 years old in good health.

CDR3 amino acids: CASSLDPGVRDTSGNTIYF. As DNA, the CDR3 is TGTGCCAGCAGCTTAGATCCTGGGGTCCGGGACACCTCTGGAAACACCATATATTTT. This chain uses TRBV11-2 with TRBJ1-3; D is possibly TRBD1 (6 bases). The CDR3 contains 19 residues. The V end lost 0 bases, the J end lost 0 bases, and 18 bases lay between the germline ends. Germline CDR1 SGHAT, CDR2 FQNNGV.

The CDR3 loop is CASTGTGGSYEQYF. CDR3 nucleotides: TGTGCCAGCACCGGAACAGGGGGCTCCTACGAGCAGTACTTC. The chain combines TRBV7-2 with TRBJ2-7; 8 bases are shared with TRBD1. The CDR3 covers 14 residues. Germline CDR1 SGHTA, CDR2 FQGNSA. The V and J ends lost 7 bases and 0 bases, in that order; junction bases with no gene match: 5.

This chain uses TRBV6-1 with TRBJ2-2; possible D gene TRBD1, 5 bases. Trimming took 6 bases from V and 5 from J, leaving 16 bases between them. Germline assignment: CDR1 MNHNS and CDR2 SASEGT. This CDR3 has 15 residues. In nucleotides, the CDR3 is TGTGCCAGCAGGGGTGGTCAGGGTACAACCGGGGAGCTGTTTTTT. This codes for CASRGGQGTTGELFF.